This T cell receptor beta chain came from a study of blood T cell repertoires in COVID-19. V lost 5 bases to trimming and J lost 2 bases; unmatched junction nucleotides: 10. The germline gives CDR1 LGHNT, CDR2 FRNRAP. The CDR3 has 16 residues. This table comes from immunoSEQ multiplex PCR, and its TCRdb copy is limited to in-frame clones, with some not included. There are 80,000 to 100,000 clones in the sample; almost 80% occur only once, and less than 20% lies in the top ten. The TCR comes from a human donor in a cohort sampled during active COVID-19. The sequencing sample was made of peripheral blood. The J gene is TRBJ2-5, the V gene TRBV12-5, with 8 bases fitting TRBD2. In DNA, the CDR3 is TGTGCTAGTGGTCTCGGGGGGGCCGGTCATCAAGAGACCCAGTACTTC. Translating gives CASGLGGAGHQETQYF.